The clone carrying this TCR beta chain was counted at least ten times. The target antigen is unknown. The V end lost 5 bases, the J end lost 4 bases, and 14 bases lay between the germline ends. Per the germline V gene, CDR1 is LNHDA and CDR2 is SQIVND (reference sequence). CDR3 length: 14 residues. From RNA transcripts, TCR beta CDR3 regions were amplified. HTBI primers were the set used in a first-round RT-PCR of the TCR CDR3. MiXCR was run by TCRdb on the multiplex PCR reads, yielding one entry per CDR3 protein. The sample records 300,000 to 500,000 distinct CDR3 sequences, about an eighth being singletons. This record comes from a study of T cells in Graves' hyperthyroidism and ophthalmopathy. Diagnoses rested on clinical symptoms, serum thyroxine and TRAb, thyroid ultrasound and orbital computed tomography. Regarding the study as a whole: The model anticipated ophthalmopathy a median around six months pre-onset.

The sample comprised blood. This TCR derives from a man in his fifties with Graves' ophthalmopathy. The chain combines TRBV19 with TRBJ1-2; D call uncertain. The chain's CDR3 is CASSRAGSGYGYTF. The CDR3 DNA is TGTGCCAGTAGTCGCGCCGGCAGCGGCTATGGCTACACCTTC.